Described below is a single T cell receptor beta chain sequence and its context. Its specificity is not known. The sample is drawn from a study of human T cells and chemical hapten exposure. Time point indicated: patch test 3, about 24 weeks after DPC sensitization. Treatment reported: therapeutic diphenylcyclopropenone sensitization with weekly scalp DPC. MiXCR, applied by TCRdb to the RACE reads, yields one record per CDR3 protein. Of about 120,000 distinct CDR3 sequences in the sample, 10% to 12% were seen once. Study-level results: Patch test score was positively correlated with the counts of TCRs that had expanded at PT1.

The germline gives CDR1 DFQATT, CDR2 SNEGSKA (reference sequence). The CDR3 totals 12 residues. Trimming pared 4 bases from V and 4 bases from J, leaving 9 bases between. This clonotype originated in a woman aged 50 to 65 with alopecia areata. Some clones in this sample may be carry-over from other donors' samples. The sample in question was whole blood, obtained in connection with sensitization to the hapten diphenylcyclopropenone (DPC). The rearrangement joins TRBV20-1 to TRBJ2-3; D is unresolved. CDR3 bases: TGCAGTGCTAAACATCCCCCAGATACGCAGTATTTT. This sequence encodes CSAKHPPDTQYF.